This T cell receptor (beta chain) appears in the sequencing data of a study of blood T cell repertoires in COVID-19. Looking at the study overall: Whether acute or convalescent, the COVID-19 samples came from the United States, Italy and Spain.

Profiled with immunoSEQ multiplex PCR; TCRdb holds only in-frame clones, not every one. The sample yields fewer than 400,000 clones, over 85% seen once. V was clipped by 5 bases and J by 5 bases; unmatched bases: 5. The CDR3 runs to 13 residues. Looked up from germline, CDR1 is LNHDA and CDR2 is SQIVND (reference sequence). The sequencing input was PBMCs or T cells enriched from blood (not recorded which). The clonotype was recovered from a woman between 25 and 40 years old who had recovered from COVID-19. The chain carries TRBV19 and TRBJ1-1; 7 bases fit TRBD1. CDR3 sequence: CASSVTGRTEAFF. As DNA, the CDR3 is TGTGCCAGTAGTGTGACAGGGCGTACTGAAGCTTTCTTT.